These 27 T cell receptor beta chains were all obtained from the same sample, sequenced in a study of blood T cell repertoires in COVID-19. The protocol was immunoSEQ multiplex PCR, while the TCRdb copy is restricted to in-frame clones and leaves out a portion. The sample yields some 200,000 clones, roughly nine tenths seen once. Sequencing was performed on PBMCs or T cells enriched from blood (not recorded which). Every receptor here comes from a woman in her twenties or thirties who had recovered from COVID-19.

The chain uses TRBV3-1 (or the pseudogene TRBV3-2) and TRBJ2-2, with 7 bases fitting TRBD1. Germline CDR1 is LGHDT and CDR2 is YNNKEL (reference sequence). The CDR3 is 16 residues long. After removal of 7 bases from V and 0 bases from J, the junction contained 8 bases not matched to a gene. CDR3 sequence: CASTLRGLSNTGELFF. The CDR3 coding sequence is TGTGCCAGCACCCTTAGGGGGCTATCGAACACCGGGGAGCTGTTTTTT.

This rearrangement joins TRBV11-3 to TRBJ2-1, with 10 positions matching TRBD2. J gave up 6 bases and V 1 base, and 12 bases lay outside the gene matches. The germline V gene encodes CDR1 SGHNT and CDR2 YENEEA. This CDR3 is 18 amino acids long. The CDR3 nucleotides are TGTGCCAGCAGCTTAGTGGGGCTAGCGGGAGTAAATTTCAATGAGCAGTTCTTC. It specifies CASSLVGLAGVNFNEQFF.

This clone was observed once. The CDR3 loop reads CASSLRDFRFNEQFF. As DNA, the CDR3 is TGTGCCAGCAGTTTGAGGGACTTCCGATTCAATGAGCAGTTCTTC. This chain uses TRBV27 with TRBJ2-1, with D maybe TRBD2 (6 bases). The CDR3 is 15 amino acids. V was clipped by 3 bases and J by 6 bases, with 15 bases between them. Germline V CDR1 and CDR2: MNHEY, SMNVEV (reference sequence).

DNA for the CDR3: TGTGCCAGCAGCTTGGCTCTAGACAGCAACAATTCACCCCTCCACTTT. Protein product: CASSLALDSNNSPLHF. This chain connects TRBV5-5 to TRBJ1-6; perhaps TRBD1 as D (5 bases). The CDR3 loop spans 16 amino acids. V dropped 0 bases and J dropped 7 bases, with 14 bases sitting between them. CDR1 is SGHKS, CDR2 YYEKEE, per germline (reference sequence).

The chain is built from TRBV6-5 and TRBJ2-1; 7 bases are a match to TRBD2. The junction had 6 bases not matched to a gene; V was cut back by 3 bases and J by 4 bases. The CDR3 runs to 15 residues. The germline V gene encodes CDR1 MNHEY and CDR2 SVGAGI. CDR3 loop: CASSYRPSGYNEQFF. CDR3 coding DNA: TGTGCCAGCAGTTATCGTCCTAGCGGTTACAATGAGCAGTTCTTC.

The V gene is TRBV6-6, the J gene TRBJ1-5; D is ambiguous. With 6 bases removed from V and 7 bases from J, the gap between germline ends came to 16 bases. Looked up from germline, CDR1 is MNHNY and CDR2 is SVGAGI (reference sequence). The CDR3 sequence is 14 residues long. CDR3 region: CASSYREMEQPQHF. The CDR3, as DNA: TGTGCCAGCAGCTACCGGGAAATGGAGCAGCCCCAGCATTTT.

This clone was observed once. The rearrangement joins TRBV6-2 or TRBV6-3 to TRBJ1-5; tentatively, D is TRBD1 (5 bases). The CDR3 has 13 residues. Trimming took 4 bases from V and 9 from J, leaving 13 bases between them. Per the germline V gene, CDR1 is MNHEY and CDR2 is SVGEGT. This chain's CDR3 is CASSSDSVRPQHF. Here the CDR3 DNA reads TGTGCCAGCAGTTCCGACAGTGTACGGCCCCAGCATTTT.

The chain links TRBV5-8 to TRBJ1-5; no definite D call. Between the trimmed V and J ends, which lost 6 bases and 7 bases, there was a span of 23 bases. Germline values: CDR1 SGHTS, CDR2 YDEGEE. The CDR3 sequence is 16 residues long. The CDR3 protein is CASNKLRAAWHQPQHF. The CDR3 nucleotides are TGTGCCAGCAACAAATTGCGGGCAGCGTGGCACCAGCCCCAGCATTTT.

The chain employs TRBV7-8 and TRBJ2-7; no reliable D call. Looked up from germline, CDR1 is SGHVS and CDR2 is FQNEAQ. V dropped 0 bases and J dropped 6 bases, with 3 bases sitting between them. CDR3 length: 11 residues. The DNA for the CDR3 is TGTGCCAGCAGCTTAGCCCGCGAGCAGTACTTC. It specifies CASSLAREQYF.

The chain carries TRBV19 and TRBJ1-6; TRBD1 aligns across 7 bases. V shed 2 bases and J 5 bases; nucleotides not matched to a gene: 3. Germline V lookup: CDR1 LNHDA, CDR2 SQIVND (reference sequence). This CDR3 is built from 15 residues. CDR3 sequence: CASSIQGVDNSPLHF. DNA for the CDR3: TGTGCCAGTAGTATACAGGGGGTAGATAATTCACCCCTCCACTTT.

On this clone itself: A far larger clone differs by one base, so this is likely a read error. V is TRBV3-1 (or the pseudogene TRBV3-2) and J is TRBJ1-1, with D perhaps TRBD1 (5 bases). This CDR3 has 13 amino acids. CDR1 and CDR2 from the germline V gene are LGHDT and YNNKEL (reference sequence). Trimming removed 4 bases at V and 0 bases at J, with 6 bases between. For the CDR3, the DNA is TGTGCCAGCAGCCCGACAGTGAACACTGAAGCTTTCTTT. It is translated as CASSPTVNTEAFF.

The chain joins TRBV4-3 to TRBJ1-2, with a possible D match to TRBD1 (5 bases). Trimming shortened V by 1 base and J by 3 bases, and 12 bases separated the two germline ends. Germline V CDR1 and CDR2: LGHNA, YSLEER. The CDR3 spans 15 residues. The CDR3 region has the DNA TGCGCCAGCAGCCAAGGATTCGGGGGGGACTATGGCTACACCTTC. Residues: CASSQGFGGDYGYTF.

V usage is TRBV7-8 and J usage is TRBJ2-2; possibly TRBD1 for D (6 bases). V dropped 1 base and J dropped 4 bases, with 7 bases sitting between them. The CDR3 runs 14 residues. The V gene's germline CDR1 is SGHVS and CDR2 FQNEAQ. The CDR3, as DNA: TGTGCCAGCAGCTTAGTGACAGGCACCGGGGAGCTGTTTTTT. Amino acid sequence: CASSLVTGTGELFF.

This clone was seen a handful of times. The gene calls are TRBV7-2 and TRBJ1-6; no clear D gene. Germline values: CDR1 SGHTA, CDR2 FQGNSA. The V gene lost 3 bases and the J gene lost 8 bases, with 8 bases spanning the gap. The CDR3 runs to 13 residues. The CDR3 sequence: CASSFIQDSPLHF. Written as DNA, the CDR3 is TGTGCCAGCAGCTTTATCCAGGATTCACCCCTCCACTTT.

The chain employs TRBV7-3 and TRBJ1-1, with 7 nucleotides matching TRBD1. Germline lookup yields CDR1 SGHTA and CDR2 FQGTGA. The trim removed 1 base at V and 5 bases at J, leaving 1 base unmatched. The CDR3 extends over 13 amino acids. CDR3 in amino acids: CASSLRDRTEAFF. DNA of the CDR3: TGTGCCAGCAGCTTAAGGGACAGAACTGAAGCTTTCTTT.

V gene TRBV25-1 combines with J gene TRBJ1-3, with 9 bases lining up with TRBD1. The CDR3 consists of 14 residues. Trimming took 4 bases from V and 8 from J; bases not matched to a gene: 6. The germline V gene has CDR1 MGHDK and CDR2 SYGVNS. CDR3 nucleotide sequence: TGTGCCAGCAGTGCTTGGACAGGGGTTCACACCATATATTTT. This codes for CASSAWTGVHTIYF. Supplemented by reference TRBV25-1 and TRBJ1-3, the full variable domain reads EADIYQTPRYLVIGTGKKITLECSQTMGHDKMYWYQQDPGMELHLIHYSYGVNSTEKGDLSSESTVSRIRTEHFPLTLESARPSHTSQYLCASSAWTGVHTIYFGEGSWLTVV.

The rearrangement uses TRBV6-1 and TRBJ1-3; D call uncertain. CDR3 length equals 13 residues. CDR1 is MNHNS, CDR2 SASEGT, per germline. V shed 3 bases and J shed 0 bases, with 3 bases lying between them. CDR3 sequence reads: CASSESSGNTIYF. The CDR3 nucleotides read TGTGCCAGCAGTGAGAGCTCTGGAAACACCATATATTTT.

CDR3: CASGLVPVVEAFF. CDR3 sequence (DNA): TGTGCTAGTGGTTTGGTTCCGGTGGTGGAAGCTTTCTTT. This chain connects TRBV12-5 to TRBJ1-1; D is unresolved. V shed 0 bases and J shed 8 bases, with 10 bases lying between them. The germline CDR1 and CDR2 sequences are LGHNT and FRNRAP. The CDR3 contains 13 residues. Full variable domain (rest looked up from reference TRBV12-5 and TRBJ1-1): DARVTQTPRHKVTEMGQEVTMRCQPILGHNTVFWYRQTMMQGLELLAYFRNRAPLDDSGMPKDRFSAEMPDATLATLKIQPSEPRDSAVYFCASGLVPVVEAFFGQGTRLTVV.

This clone was seen at least ten times. This chain links TRBV4-2 with TRBJ2-7, with D hard to call. The CDR3 runs to 18 residues. Trimming took 2 bases from V and 2 from J, leaving 22 bases between them. The germline CDR1 and CDR2 sequences are LGHNA and YNFKEQ. CDR3 sequence: CASSQSRNYEERTYEQYF. As DNA, the CDR3 is TGTGCCAGCAGCCAATCCCGCAACTACGAAGAACGCACCTACGAGCAGTACTTC.

V gene TRBV24-1 combines with J gene TRBJ2-1, with 9 positions matching TRBD1. The length of the CDR3 is 13 residues. Trimming took 8 bases from V and 8 from J; bases not matched to a gene: 6. Germline lookup yields CDR1 KGHDR and CDR2 SFDVKD. CDR3 nucleotide sequence: TGTGCCACCAAAGGGACAGGGTGGGATGAGCAGTTCTTC. The encoded protein is CATKGTGWDEQFF.

This sequence joins TRBV3-1 (or the pseudogene TRBV3-2) and TRBJ1-4; no definite D call. CDR3 length equals 18 residues. V was cut by 0 bases and J by 0 bases, with 14 bases left in between. CDR1 and CDR2 (germline): LGHDT, YNNKEL (reference sequence). CDR3 in DNA: TGTGCCAGCAGCCAAGATTTTAGGGAGTCAGCAACTAATGAAAAACTGTTTTTT. This sequence encodes CASSQDFRESATNEKLFF.

The chain combines TRBV19 with TRBJ1-1; 10 bases agree with TRBD1. This CDR3 has 13 amino acids. Germline V lookup: CDR1 LNHDA, CDR2 SQIVND (reference sequence). With 6 bases clipped from V and 7 bases from J, the junction kept 5 bases outside the gene matches. CDR3: CASRDRGHNEAFF. The DNA for the CDR3 is TGTGCCAGTAGAGACAGGGGGCACAATGAAGCTTTCTTT.

The chain combines TRBV7-8 with TRBJ1-1; 7 nucleotides align to TRBD1. The CDR3 totals 15 residues. Per the germline V gene, CDR1 is SGHVS and CDR2 is FQNEAQ. The V and J ends lost 5 bases and 3 bases, in that order; junction bases with no gene match: 9. CDR3 bases: TGTGCCAGCAGCCCAGTGCCAACAGGGGACACTGAAGCTTTCTTT. This translates into CASSPVPTGDTEAFF.

The chain couples TRBV5-1 to TRBJ2-5; TRBD2 matches at 9 bases. Per the germline V gene, CDR1 is SGHRS and CDR2 is YFSETQ. The V segment lost 4 bases and the J segment 5 bases; nucleotides outside the gene matches: 6. The CDR3 totals 14 residues. The CDR3 loop reads CASSVSGSGETQYF. As DNA, the CDR3 is TGCGCCAGCAGCGTTAGCGGGAGCGGGGAGACCCAGTACTTC.

This rearrangement joins TRBV4-1 to TRBJ2-3; no firm D call. This CDR3 spans 16 amino acids. V lost 0 bases, J lost 2 bases, and 12 bases lay in between. The V gene's germline CDR1 is MGHRA and CDR2 YSYEKL. The CDR3 nucleotides are TGCGCCAGCAGCCAAGATCTATCGATATTCACAGATACGCAGTATTTT. It specifies CASSQDLSIFTDTQYF.

A few counts support this clone. The chain joins TRBV12-2 to TRBJ1-4; the table names TRBD1, a call not compared with the DNA. TRBV12-2 is described as a pseudogene. The CDR3 totals 16 residues. In nucleotides, the CDR3 is TGTGCAAGTCGCTTAGGAAAGGACAGGGTTTGTGAAAAACTGTTTTTT. It is translated as CASRLGKDRVCEKLFF.

V is TRBV6-1 and J is TRBJ1-2; no firm D call. CDR3 length: 15 residues. Per the germline V gene, CDR1 is MNHNS and CDR2 is SASEGT. V was trimmed by 2 bases and J by 1 base, leaving 11 bases between them. The CDR3 DNA follows: TGTGCCAGCAGTGAACGGCAGGCGCTTAACTATGGCTACACCTTC. Translated: CASSERQALNYGYTF.